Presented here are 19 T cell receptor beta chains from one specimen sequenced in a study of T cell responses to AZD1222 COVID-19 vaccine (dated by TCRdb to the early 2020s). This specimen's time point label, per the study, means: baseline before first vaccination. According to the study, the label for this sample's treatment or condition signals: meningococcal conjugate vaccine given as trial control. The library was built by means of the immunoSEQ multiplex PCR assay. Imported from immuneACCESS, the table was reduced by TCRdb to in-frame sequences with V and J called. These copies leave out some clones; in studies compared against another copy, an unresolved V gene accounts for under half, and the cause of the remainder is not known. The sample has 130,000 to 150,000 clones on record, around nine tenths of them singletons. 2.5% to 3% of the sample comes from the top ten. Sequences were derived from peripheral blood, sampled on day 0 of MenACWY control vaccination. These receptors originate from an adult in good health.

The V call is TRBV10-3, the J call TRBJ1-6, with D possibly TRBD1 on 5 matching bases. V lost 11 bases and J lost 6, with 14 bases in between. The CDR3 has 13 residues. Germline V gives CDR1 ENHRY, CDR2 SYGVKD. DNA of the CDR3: TGTGCCGCCCAGGGCCGGGTTAATTCACCCCTCCACTTT. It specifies CAAQGRVNSPLHF.

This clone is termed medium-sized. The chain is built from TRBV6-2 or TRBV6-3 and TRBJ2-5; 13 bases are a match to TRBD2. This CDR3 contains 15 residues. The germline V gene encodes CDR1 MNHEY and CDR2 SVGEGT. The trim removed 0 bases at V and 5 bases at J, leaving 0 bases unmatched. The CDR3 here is CASSYSTSGGETQYF. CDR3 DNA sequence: TGTGCCAGCAGTTACTCGACTAGCGGGGGGGAGACCCAGTACTTC.

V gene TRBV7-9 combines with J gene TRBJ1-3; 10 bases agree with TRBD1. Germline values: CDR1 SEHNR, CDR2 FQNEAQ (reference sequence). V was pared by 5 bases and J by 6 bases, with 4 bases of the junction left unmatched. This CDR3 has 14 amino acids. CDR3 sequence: CASSLGTGENTIYF. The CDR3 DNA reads TGTGCCAGCAGCCTAGGGACAGGGGAAAACACCATATATTTT.

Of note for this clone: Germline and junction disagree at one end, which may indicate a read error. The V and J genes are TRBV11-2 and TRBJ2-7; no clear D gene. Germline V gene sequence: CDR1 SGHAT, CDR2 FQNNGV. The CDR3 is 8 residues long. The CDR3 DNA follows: TGTGCCAGCAGCAAGTACTTCTTC. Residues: CASSKYFF.

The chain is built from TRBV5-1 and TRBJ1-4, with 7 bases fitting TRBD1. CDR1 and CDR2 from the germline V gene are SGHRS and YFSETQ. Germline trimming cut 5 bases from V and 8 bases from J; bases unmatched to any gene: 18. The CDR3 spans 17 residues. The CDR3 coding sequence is TGCGCCAGCAGGCCTGCCTACAGGGGCCGCTCCCTCGAAAAACTGTTTTTT. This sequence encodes CASRPAYRGRSLEKLFF.

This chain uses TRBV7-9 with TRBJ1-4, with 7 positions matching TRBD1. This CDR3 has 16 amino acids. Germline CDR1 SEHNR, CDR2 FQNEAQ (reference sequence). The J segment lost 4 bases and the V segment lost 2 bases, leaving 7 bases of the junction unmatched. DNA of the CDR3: TGTGCCAGCAGCTTACGTATCACAGGGGTTAATGAAAAACTGTTTTTT. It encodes CASSLRITGVNEKLFF.

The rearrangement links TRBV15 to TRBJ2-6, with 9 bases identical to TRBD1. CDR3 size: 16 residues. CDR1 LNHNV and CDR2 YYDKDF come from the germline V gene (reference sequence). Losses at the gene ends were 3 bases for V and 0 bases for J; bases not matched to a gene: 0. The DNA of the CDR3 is TGTGCCACCAGCAGGACAGGGGGCTCTGGGGCCAACGTCCTGACTTTC. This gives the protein CATSRTGGSGANVLTF. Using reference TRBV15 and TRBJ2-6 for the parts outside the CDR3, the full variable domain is DAMVIQNPRYQVTQFGKPVTLSCSQTLNHNVMYWYQQKSSQAPKLLFHYYDKDFNNEADTPDNFQSRRPNTSFCFLDIRSPGLGDTAMYLCATSRTGGSGANVLTFGAGSRLTVL.

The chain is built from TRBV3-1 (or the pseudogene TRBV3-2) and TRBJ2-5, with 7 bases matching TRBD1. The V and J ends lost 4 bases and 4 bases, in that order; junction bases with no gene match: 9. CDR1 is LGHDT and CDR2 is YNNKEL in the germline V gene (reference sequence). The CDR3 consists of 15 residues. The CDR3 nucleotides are TGTGCCAGCAGCCTAACGACAGGGCTGTCAGAGACCCAGTACTTC. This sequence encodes CASSLTTGLSETQYF.

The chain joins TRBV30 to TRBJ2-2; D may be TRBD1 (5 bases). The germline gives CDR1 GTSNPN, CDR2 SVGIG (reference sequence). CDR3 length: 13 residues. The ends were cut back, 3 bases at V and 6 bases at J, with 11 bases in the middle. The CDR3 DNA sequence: TGTGCCTGGAGCAGGGATTGGGCCGGGGAGCTGTTTTTT. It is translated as CAWSRDWAGELFF. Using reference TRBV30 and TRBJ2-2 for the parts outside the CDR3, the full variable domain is SQTIHQWPATLVQPVGSPLSLECTVEGTSNPNLYWYRQAAGRGLQLLFYSVGIGQISSEVPQNLSASRPQDRQFILSSKKLLLSDSGFYLCAWSRDWAGELFFGEGSRLTVL.

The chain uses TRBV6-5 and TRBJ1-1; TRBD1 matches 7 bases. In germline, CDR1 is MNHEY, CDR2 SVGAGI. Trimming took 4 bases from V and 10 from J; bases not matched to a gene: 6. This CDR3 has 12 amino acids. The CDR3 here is CASSSLTGRAFF. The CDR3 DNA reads TGTGCCAGCAGTTCCCTGACAGGGCGAGCTTTCTTT.

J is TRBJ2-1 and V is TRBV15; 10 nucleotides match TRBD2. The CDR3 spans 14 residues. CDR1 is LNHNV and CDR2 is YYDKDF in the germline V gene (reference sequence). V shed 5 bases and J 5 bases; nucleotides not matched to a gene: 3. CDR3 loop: CATSRGLADNEQFF. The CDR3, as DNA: TGTGCCACCAGCCGCGGACTAGCGGACAATGAGCAGTTCTTC.

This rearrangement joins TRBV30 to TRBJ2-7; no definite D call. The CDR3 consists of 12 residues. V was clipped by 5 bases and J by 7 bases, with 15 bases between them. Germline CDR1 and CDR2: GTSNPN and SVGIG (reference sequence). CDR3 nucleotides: TGTGCCTGGGAGGTGGGCACTCGGGAGCAGTACTTC. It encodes CAWEVGTREQYF.

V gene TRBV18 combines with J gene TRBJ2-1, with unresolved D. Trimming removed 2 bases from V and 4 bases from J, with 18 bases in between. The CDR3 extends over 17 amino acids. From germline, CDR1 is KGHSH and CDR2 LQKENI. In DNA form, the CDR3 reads TGTGCCAGCTCACCAATCTTAAAGGACGGAAAGTACAATGAGCAGTTCTTC. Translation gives CASSPILKDGKYNEQFF. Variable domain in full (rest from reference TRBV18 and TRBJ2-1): NAGVMQNPRHLVRRRGQEARLRCSPMKGHSHVYWYRQLPEEGLKFMVYLQKENIIDESGMPKERFSAEFPKEGPSILRIQQVVRGDSAAYFCASSPILKDGKYNEQFFGPGTRLTVL.

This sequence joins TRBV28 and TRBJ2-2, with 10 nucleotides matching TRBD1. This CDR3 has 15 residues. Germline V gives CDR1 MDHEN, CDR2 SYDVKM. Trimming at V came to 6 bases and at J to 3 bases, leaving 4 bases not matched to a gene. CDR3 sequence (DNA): TGTGCCAGCAGCCCAGGGACAGGGGACACCGGGGAGCTGTTTTTT. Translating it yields CASSPGTGDTGELFF.

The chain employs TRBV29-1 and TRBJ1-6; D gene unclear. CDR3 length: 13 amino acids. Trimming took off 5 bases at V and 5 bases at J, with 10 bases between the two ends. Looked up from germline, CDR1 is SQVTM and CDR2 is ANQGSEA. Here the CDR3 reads CSVRLLHNSPLHF. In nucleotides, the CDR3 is TGCAGCGTTAGACTGCTGCATAATTCACCCCTCCACTTT. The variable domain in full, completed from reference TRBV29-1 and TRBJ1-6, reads SAVISQKPSRDICQRGTSLTIQCQVDSQVTMMFWYRQQPGQSLTLIATANQGSEATYESGFVIDKFPISRPNLTFSTLTVSNMSPEDSSIYLCSVRLLHNSPLHFGNGTRLTVT.

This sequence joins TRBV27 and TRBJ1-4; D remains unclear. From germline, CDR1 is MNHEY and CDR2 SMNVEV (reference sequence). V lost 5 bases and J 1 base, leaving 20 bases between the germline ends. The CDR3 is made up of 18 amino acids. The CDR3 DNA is TGTGCCAGCAGTCCCCTGCGGTACCAAGCGGAAACTAATGAAAAACTGTTTTTT. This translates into CASSPLRYQAETNEKLFF.

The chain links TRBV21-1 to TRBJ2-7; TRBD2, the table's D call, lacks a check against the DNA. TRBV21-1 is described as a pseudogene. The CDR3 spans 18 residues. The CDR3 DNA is TGTGCCAGCAGCAAAGCGAGTTCAAGCGGGGGGCCTCAATACGAGCAGTACTTC. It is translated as CASSKASSSGGPQYEQYF.

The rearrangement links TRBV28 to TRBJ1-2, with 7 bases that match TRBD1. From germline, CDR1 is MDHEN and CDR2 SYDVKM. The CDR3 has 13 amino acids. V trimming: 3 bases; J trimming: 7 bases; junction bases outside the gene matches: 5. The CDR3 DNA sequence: TGTGCCAGCAGTTTCAACCCAGGGGGTGGCTACACCTTC. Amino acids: CASSFNPGGGYTF.

The CDR3 DNA follows: TGTGCCAGCAGCCCGGGAGTCCCTTCCAATCAGCCCCAGCATTTT. Its protein product is CASSPGVPSNQPQHF. The V gene is TRBV6-5, the J gene TRBJ1-5; D uncertain. The CDR3 has 15 residues. Germline V gene lookup returns CDR1 MNHEY and CDR2 SVGAGI. Trimming removed 6 bases at V and 3 bases at J, with 15 bases between.